This T cell receptor (beta chain) was identified in a study of cytomegalovirus exposure and HLA in healthy donors. This clone was seen just once. Its specificity is not known. PCR amplification relied on 60 Vbeta primers (plus 13 Jbeta primers). Sequencing was performed with immunoSEQ multiplex PCR; in TCRdb, only in-frame clones are kept and a portion is missing. The sample lists about 150,000 clones; around three quarters were seen once. V dropped 5 bases and J dropped 10 bases, with 18 bases sitting between them. CDR1 LNHDA and CDR2 SQIVND come from the germline V gene (reference sequence). The CDR3 sequence is 14 residues long. Study observations and caveats: The investigators catalogued 150 to 200 TCR beta chains as cytomegalovirus-associated.

This chain connects TRBV19 to TRBJ2-1, with a tentative D call TRBD2 (6 bases). The sequencing input was PBMCs. The source of this sequence is a man in his forties in good health and CMV-seronegative. The chain's CDR3 is CASSASSGRREQFF. CDR3 nucleotides: TGTGCCAGTAGTGCCAGTAGCGGTCGGAGGGAGCAGTTCTTC.